These 27 T cell receptor beta chains came from one sample sequenced in a study of tumor-infiltrating lymphocytes in primary liver carcinoma. A primer in the constant region served to generate TCR beta cDNA from 450 to 600 ng of total RNA. Nested multiplex PCR, run for three rounds with slightly modified ARM-PCR, yielded TCR beta libraries. Investigators reported that the first two PCR rounds, at 9 to 11 cycles each, used TRBV1-TRBV30 forward primers with a C-beta reverse primer. Using its own MiXCR run on the multiplex PCR reads, TCRdb lists one record per CDR3 protein. The sample lists about 99,000 distinct CDR3 sequences, almost 70% seen once, with roughly 10% in the top ten. DNA and RNA were both co-extracted from around 20-30 mg of bulk tissue that had not been sorted. Material for sequencing was liver tumor tissue from sampling region 5. This sample's subset: tumor region T5, tumor centre. These receptors were collected from a woman aged 55-69 years with primary liver carcinoma and hepatitis B virus infection.

This clonotype has just a few counts. Given a much more abundant clone one base away, this may be a read error. V gene TRBV5-4 combines with J gene TRBJ1-2; D call uncertain. This CDR3 has 13 amino acids. Germline V CDR1 and CDR2: SGHNT, YYREEE (reference sequence). CDR3 residues: CTSSLERGGGYTF. CDR3 sequence (DNA): TGTACCAGCAGCTTGGAACGGGGAGGAGGCTACACCTTC. Based on the CDR3 plus reference TRBV5-4 and TRBJ1-2, the full variable domain is ETGVTQSPTHLIKTRGQQVTLRCSSQSGHNTVSWYQQALGQGPQFIFQYYREEENGRGNFPPRFSGLQFPNYSSELNVNALELDDSALYLCTSSLERGGGYTFGSGTRLTVV.

This sequence joins TRBV5-1 and TRBJ2-7, with 12 positions matching TRBD2. The CDR3 is 15 residues long. Germline-derived CDR1 and CDR2 are SGHRS and YFSETQ. V was pared by 3 bases and J by 7 bases, with 8 bases of the junction left unmatched. The CDR3 loop reads CASSWTSGTVNEQYF. In DNA form, the CDR3 reads TGCGCCAGCAGCTGGACTAGCGGGACAGTAAATGAGCAGTACTTC.

This clonotype was picked up many times. The V call is TRBV5-1, the J call TRBJ2-5; TRBD1 matches 12 bases. The ends lost 4 bases at V and 4 bases at J; junction bases unmatched: 8. The CDR3 consists of 16 residues. Germline CDR1 and CDR2: SGHRS and YFSETQ. The DNA for the CDR3 is TGCGCCAGCAGCCCAGGGACAGGGGGCTTGGGAGAGACCCAGTACTTC. This codes for CASSPGTGGLGETQYF.

This clonotype was seen ten or more times. The CDR3 coding sequence is TGTGCCAGCGGTGAAGGGATCAACTATGGCTACACCTTC. It encodes CASGEGINYGYTF. This rearrangement joins TRBV5-4 to TRBJ1-2; D unclear. The length of the CDR3 is 13 residues. The germline V and J ends were trimmed by 7 bases and 2 bases, with 12 bases remaining between them. Germline V lookup: CDR1 SGHNT, CDR2 YYREEE (reference sequence).

The chain uses TRBV28 and TRBJ2-1; TRBD1 aligns across 8 bases. The CDR3 extends over 16 amino acids. With V trimmed by 4 bases and J by 2 bases, 7 bases remained unmatched. Germline values: CDR1 MDHEN, CDR2 SYDVKM. The CDR3: CASSSVGTGAYNEQFF. CDR3 coding DNA: TGTGCCAGCAGTTCTGTCGGGACAGGAGCCTACAATGAGCAGTTCTTC. The entire variable domain, with the rest obtained from reference TRBV28 and TRBJ2-1, is as follows: DVKVTQSSRYLVKRTGEKVFLECVQDMDHENMFWYRQDPGLGLRLIYFSYDVKMKEKGDIPEGYSVSREKKERFSLILESASTNQTSMYLCASSSVGTGAYNEQFFGPGTRLTVL.

This clonotype occurred once. Germline is not matched at one junction end, which may reflect a read error. This sequence joins TRBV11-2 and TRBJ2-1, with 8 nucleotides matching TRBD2. The CDR3 extends over 13 amino acids. Germline CDR1 and CDR2: SGHAT and FQNNGV. The CDR3 spells CVSNWISGAEQFF. The CDR3 DNA sequence: TGTGTCAGCAACTGGATTAGCGGGGCAGAGCAGTTCTTC.

Concerning this clonotype itself: This clone may be a read error of a much larger clone one base away. The CDR3 is CATQTYRGGSNQSQHF. DNA for the CDR3: TGTGCCACCCAAACCTACAGGGGAGGGAGCAATCAGTCCCAGCATTTT. The chain links TRBV28 to TRBJ1-5; 7 nucleotides match TRBD1. CDR1 MDHEN and CDR2 SYDVKM come from the germline V gene. The CDR3 is 16 residues long.

As regards this clonotype: A junction boundary mismatches the germline segment, possibly from a read error. This rearrangement joins TRBV11-2 to TRBJ2-2; maybe TRBD2 (6 bases). This CDR3 has 16 amino acids. Germline loops: CDR1 SGHAT, CDR2 FQNNGV. The CDR3 here is CACSFGTASASGELFF. As DNA, the CDR3 is TGTGCCTGCAGCTTTGGTACGGCTAGCGCATCCGGGGAGCTGTTTTTT.

The count of this clonotype is one. A junction boundary mismatches the germline segment, possibly from a read error. This chain links TRBV11-2 with TRBJ2-5, with TRBD2 identical over 10 bases. Germline assignment: CDR1 SGHAT and CDR2 FQNNGV. The CDR3 covers 14 residues. The CDR3 sequence: CVSSLSLAGESQYF. As DNA, the CDR3 is TGTGTCAGCAGCTTATCGCTAGCGGGGGAGAGCCAGTACTTC.

The chain couples TRBV11-3 to TRBJ2-7, with D possibly called TRBD1 or TRBD2 (5 bases each). The CDR3 is 14 amino acids. The ends were cut back, 4 bases at V and 4 bases at J, with 14 bases in the middle. The germline gives CDR1 SGHNT, CDR2 YENEEA. The CDR3 region is CASSSRDETYEQYF. Here the CDR3 DNA reads TGTGCCAGCAGCTCCCGGGACGAGACATACGAGCAGTACTTC.

The chain carries TRBV6-2 or TRBV6-3 and TRBJ1-1; D may be TRBD1 (5 bases). Germline V CDR1 and CDR2: MNHEY, SVGEGT. CDR3 length equals 15 residues. Trimming cost V 5 bases and J 4 bases, with 17 bases left between them. This CDR3 reads CASSPWERGFTEAFF. The CDR3 bases are TGTGCCAGCAGTCCCTGGGAGAGGGGATTCACTGAAGCTTTCTTT.

Remarks on this clonotype: This likely comes from a read error, as the CDR3 has no conserved phenylalanine or tryptophan at its end. The gene calls are TRBV11-2 and TRBJ1-1, with 11 bases that match TRBD1. Germline V gives CDR1 SGHAT, CDR2 FQNNGV. This CDR3 has 17 amino acids. CDR3 nucleotides: TGTGCTAGCAGCCGTGGACAGGGGGCTCTCTTGGACACTGATGCTTTCTTA. Amino acids: CASSRGQGALLDTDAFL.

This rearrangement joins TRBV29-1 to TRBJ2-7, with TRBD1 as a possible D gene (6 bases). Germline CDR1 reads SQVTM; CDR2 reads ANQGSEA. This CDR3 contains 12 residues. The V gene lost 6 bases and the J gene lost 6 bases, with 15 bases spanning the gap. CDR3 loop: CSVVQGPIEQYF. The CDR3 DNA is TGCAGCGTCGTACAGGGCCCCATCGAGCAGTACTTC.

The chain combines TRBV28 with TRBJ2-3; the D gene could be TRBD1 or TRBD2 (5 bases each). The CDR3 extends over 15 amino acids. From germline, CDR1 is MDHEN and CDR2 SYDVKM. Trimming took 5 bases from V and 2 from J, leaving 14 bases between them. CDR3 amino acids: CASSPPKGTTDTQYF. The CDR3 nucleotides read TGTGCCAGCAGTCCCCCTAAGGGGACCACAGATACGCAGTATTTT.

The chain recombines TRBV11-2 with TRBJ2-5; D remains unclear. V dropped 5 bases and J dropped 3 bases, with 10 bases sitting between them. This CDR3 is built from 13 residues. Germline V CDR1 and CDR2: SGHAT, FQNNGV. Here the CDR3 reads CASSPDREETQYF. CDR3 DNA sequence: TGTGCCAGCAGCCCGGATAGGGAAGAGACCCAGTACTTC.

On this clonotype itself: The CDR3 ends on some other residue instead of the conserved phenylalanine or tryptophan, so this is likely a read error. The J gene is TRBJ2-3, the V gene TRBV28; the D is unclear. This CDR3 has 13 amino acids. Germline V gene lookup returns CDR1 MDHEN and CDR2 SYDVKM. Trimming removed 10 bases at V and 6 bases at J, with 17 bases between. The CDR3 here is CANKNLGEDTQYL. CDR3 bases: TGTGCCAACAAAAACCTCGGAGAGGATACGCAGTATCTT.

As to this clonotype: Possible read error: a much larger clone is one base away. V and J are TRBV28 and TRBJ1-4; a weak D match, TRBD1 (5 bases). CDR1 and CDR2 from the germline V gene are MDHEN and SYDVKM. The CDR3 extends over 14 amino acids. This CDR3 reads CASSPAGKNEKLLF. Written as DNA, the CDR3 is TGTGCCAGCAGCCCAGCAGGGAAGAATGAAAAACTGCTTTTT.

Concerning this clonotype itself: One end of the junction fails to match germline, which may point to a read error. This chain uses TRBV11-1 with TRBJ2-2, with D possibly TRBD1 on 6 matching bases. CDR1 is SGHAT, CDR2 FQDESV, per germline (reference sequence). This CDR3 has 16 amino acids. In DNA, the CDR3 is TGTGCCAGCAGCCCAACAGGGATCATACACACCGGGGAACTGTTTTTT. Translation: CASSPTGIIHTGELFF.

This clonotype was observed once. The chain links TRBV11-2 to TRBJ2-7; 7 nucleotides agree with TRBD2. Looked up from germline, CDR1 is SGHAT and CDR2 is FQNNGV. The CDR3 is 18 amino acids. With 4 bases clipped from V and 4 bases from J, the junction kept 19 bases outside the gene matches. The CDR3, as DNA: TGTGCCAGCAGCTCAGATTGGGTCAGTCTAGCGGATCCTTACGAGCAGTACTTC. As protein: CASSSDWVSLADPYEQYF.

Details on this clonotype: The junction does not match germline at one end; this may be a read error. The chain joins TRBV29-1 to TRBJ2-3; the match to TRBD2 covers 8 bases. The CDR3 is made up of 12 amino acids. Per the germline V gene, CDR1 is SQVTM and CDR2 is ANQGSEA. Here the CDR3 reads CSPTSAGDRQYF. The CDR3 DNA reads TGCAGCCCGACTAGCGCCGGAGATAGGCAGTATTTT.

As regards this clonotype: An end of the junction does not agree with germline; a read error may underlie this. The V and J genes are TRBV12-3 or TRBV12-4 and TRBJ2-7; possibly TRBD2 for D (6 bases). This CDR3 has 13 amino acids. Here the CDR3 DNA reads TGTACCAGCAGCCAAGCGGGTAGTTACGAGCAGTACTTC. This translates into CTSSQAGSYEQYF.

On this clonotype: A read error may account for a junction end that differs from germline. J is TRBJ1-6 and V is TRBV12-3 or TRBV12-4; D ambiguous. The length of the CDR3 is 13 residues. In nucleotides, the CDR3 is TGTGTCAGCAGTTTTCGATCTAATTCACCCCTCCACTTT. Translated, it gives CVSSFRSNSPLHF.

Remarks on this clonotype: In this CDR3 the conserved last residue, phenylalanine or tryptophan, is missing, so a read error is likely. The DNA is omitted, as the CDR3 cannot be located on it reliably, and the CDR3 follows TCRdb's listing. The chain recombines TRBV29-1 with TRBJ1-5; the tabulated D call, TRBD1, remains unverified against the DNA. The CDR3 comprises 14 residues, both ends counted. Germline CDR1 and CDR2: SQVTM and ANQGSEA. The CDR3 loop is CSVSTGTNNQPHHS.

The table lists this clonotype with many counts. The chain combines TRBV29-1 with TRBJ2-1, with 10 bases aligning to TRBD2. V lost 2 bases and J lost 0; bases outside the gene matches: 4. This CDR3 contains 16 residues. Germline loops: CDR1 SQVTM, CDR2 ANQGSEA. This CDR3 reads CSVERASGSSYNEQFF. The CDR3 DNA reads as TGCAGCGTTGAACGGGCTAGCGGGAGCTCCTACAATGAGCAGTTCTTC.

In regard to this clonotype: A read error may produce the germline difference seen at one junction end. The gene calls are TRBV7-9 and TRBJ1-4; D gene uncertain. Germline CDR1 reads SEHNR; CDR2 reads FQNEAQ (reference sequence). CDR3 length equals 13 residues. The CDR3 region has the DNA TGTGCCAGCAGCAGTGTTCAGGTTGAAAAACTGTCTTTT. Translation: CASSSVQVEKLSF. The variable domain in full, with the rest retrieved from reference TRBV7-9 and TRBJ1-4, is DTGVSQNPRHKITKRGQNVTFRCDPISEHNRLYWYRQTLGQGPEFLTYFQNEAQLEKSRLLSDRFSAERPKGSFSTLEIQRTEQGDSAMYLCASSSVQVEKLSFGSGTQLSVL.

Ten or more counts support this clonotype. The rearrangement links TRBV10-3 to TRBJ2-1, with 9 bases identical to TRBD2. There are 19 residues in the CDR3. In germline, CDR1 is ENHRY, CDR2 SYGVKD. V dropped 0 bases and J dropped 7; count of bases not matched to a gene: 16. The chain's CDR3 is CAISESTTPRSGRMNEQFF. The CDR3 nucleotides are TGTGCCATCAGTGAGTCGACTACACCTAGGAGCGGGAGGATGAATGAGCAGTTCTTC.

Worth noting for this clonotype: Likely a read error: the CDR3 ends without its conserved phenylalanine or tryptophan. The chain carries TRBV11-3 and TRBJ2-7; TRBD2 is a possible D gene (6 bases). This CDR3 is built from 15 residues. Trimming took 1 base from V and 7 from J, leaving 17 bases between them. From germline, CDR1 is SGHNT and CDR2 YENEEA. The CDR3 protein is CASSLGSSGRREQYL. CDR3 DNA: TGTGCCAGCAGCTTAGGGAGTAGCGGTCGTCGGGAGCAGTACCTC.